This TCR beta chain was sequenced during a study of T cells in Graves' hyperthyroidism and ophthalmopathy. Findings and caveats of the study: Ophthalmopathy was identified by the model a median around 6 months ahead of onset. Researchers found most expanded thyroid clonotypes above 0.001 in blood as well.

V trimming: 3 bases; J trimming: 4 bases; junction bases outside the gene matches: 2. The CDR3 length is 13 residues. From germline, CDR1 is MNHNS and CDR2 SASEGT. Authors of the study amplified TCR beta CDR3 regions from RNA transcripts. First-round RT-PCR with HTBI primers amplified the TCR CDR3 region. TCRdb reanalysed the multiplex PCR reads using MiXCR and keeps one entry per CDR3 protein. Among some 510,000 distinct CDR3 sequences listed, roughly 20% were seen once. This clonotype was detected ten times or more. Its antigen remains unidentified. If no ophthalmopathy progression occurred within 18 months, Graves' hyperthyroidism was stable.

The origin of this receptor is a man between 18 and 35 years old with Graves' hyperthyroidism. The chain couples TRBV6-1 to TRBJ1-2, with 7 bases identical to TRBD1. The sequenced sample was blood. CDR3 amino acids: CASSETGIYGYTF. Written as DNA, the CDR3 is TGTGCCAGCAGTGAGACAGGGATCTATGGCTACACCTTC.